Listed here is a single T cell receptor (beta chain). What this receptor recognizes is not known. No quality values exist for individual bases; no much larger clone is one base distant. The data were obtained in a study of blood T cell repertoires in COVID-19 (dated by TCRdb to the early 2020s). Looking at the study overall: The collaborator samples originated in the United States, Italy and Spain and spanned the acute and convalescent phases of COVID-19. The material from the prospective study consisted of cDNA or gDNA derived from T cells, B-cell-depleted T cells, or PBMCs. Samples came from the ongoing ImmuneRACE study (first 160 participants) plus 1,254 subjects from 6 global collaborators. Where available, HLA class I and class II types were taken from metadata supplied by the sample provider and were not determined by assay-based typing. The repertoires were made available in a free public database intended to serve as a resource for research on the immune response to SARS-CoV-2. A de-identified subject ID, COVID-19 status, age in years and sex were almost always included in the sample metadata. Deeply sampled blood TCRbeta repertoires from subjects exposed to, actively infected with, or recovered from COVID-19 were included in the dataset.

Via the germline V gene, CDR1 is SGHRS and CDR2 YFSETQ. Trimming accounts for 4 bases at V and 6 bases at J, while the number of junction bases matched to no gene is 9. The CDR3 contains 15 residues, cysteine and phenylalanine counted. Kept here is only the CDR3 DNA, which spans 45 bases and is read in frame from base 1. Participants in the prospective study were aged roughly 18 to 100 years, lived in approximately 26 United States geographic areas, and enrolled through a virtual design. In the prospective study, cohorts were assigned on the basis of participant-reported clinical history obtained from a screening survey and a study questionnaire. ImmuneRACE Cohort 3 recovered participants were defined by two consecutive negative NP/OP PCR tests, healthcare professional clearance, or symptom resolution. Mobile phlebotomists in the prospective study collected whole blood, serum and a nasopharyngeal or oropharyngeal swab from every participant. Additional blood draws and questionnaires over an approximately 2-month period could optionally be provided by prospective study participants. Prospective study blood samples were shipped either frozen or at room temperature before DNA extraction.

The immunoSEQ Assay, a bias-controlled multiplex PCR, was used to amplify TCRbeta CDR3 regions from genomic DNA. The study's own analysis went as follows. The number of nucleated cells in each sample was estimated from the amplification of reference gene primers within the assay. To quantify the absolute abundance of each unique TCRbeta CDR3 rearrangement, sequence reads were collapsed and filtered. Productive Simpson clonality was computed per sample as the square root of Simpson's diversity index over productive rearrangements. TCRdb took over this immuneACCESS table, retaining in-frame rearrangements with V and J assigned. Such tables are incomplete; in checked studies, under half of the missing clones stem from an unresolved V gene, and the remainder is unexplained. The DNA gave D and trimming, while V, J and clone size come from that table. Recorded for this sample are under 350,000 clones; 80% to 90% of them occurred a single time. The leading ten clones occupy about 4.6% of the sample.

Study-level results and caveats: Clinical and demographic metadata were provided uncurated, with the amount varying by source and participant.

The receptor was derived from a man aged 25-45 years who had recovered from COVID-19. The chain is made from TRBV5-1 and TRBJ1-2; 10 nucleotides in the junction match TRBD1. Sample: PBMCs or T cells enriched from blood (not recorded which). The base sequence is TGCGCCAGCAGCGGATGGGACAGGGGATGGGATGGCTACACCTTC. The resulting protein is CASSGWDRGWDGYTF.